The table lists the clone carrying this T cell receptor beta chain with many counts. Its antigen is not known. Each cDNA held unique molecular identifiers, and template switching gave it a universal primer site. TCRdb used MiXCR to reprocess the 5' RACE reads, holding one entry per CDR3 protein. The sample holds roughly 350,000 distinct CDR3 sequences, roughly 9% seen once. This entry is derived from a study of identical twins. The study, taken as a whole, reports: Model-predicted out-of-frame TCR alpha sharing fell below observed values in monozygotic twins. Invariant MAIT and iNKT cells are populations that could partly confound zero-insertion analyses. Whereas memory repertoires showed no such difference, abundant cord blood beta clonotypes carried fewer insertions.

Germline lookup yields CDR1 SGHVS and CDR2 FNYEAQ. The CDR3 has 14 amino acids. After removal of 3 bases from V and 6 bases from J, the junction contained 3 bases not matched to a gene. This chain connects TRBV7-6 to TRBJ2-3; 10 bases match TRBD1. The TCR sequence derives from a woman in her 50s in good health. Material: naive T cells sorted from blood. The CDR3 is CASSLGQGRDTQYF. In DNA form, the CDR3 reads TGTGCCAGCAGCTTGGGACAGGGGCGGGATACGCAGTATTTT.